This TCR beta chain was retrieved from a study of T-cell reconstitution after alpha-beta-depleted transplantation in children. Study-wide results and caveats: A year had passed since transplant, and T-cell counts and diversity by then came mostly from newly produced T cells. About two months after transplant, alpha-beta T cells reportedly came from several hundred expanded graft clones.

The CDR3 loop spans 12 amino acids. With 5 bases removed from V and 13 bases from J, the gap between germline ends came to 15 bases. Unique molecular identifiers tagged the TCRbeta library. In TCRdb, the PCR reads were re-called with MiXCR into one record per CDR3 protein. The sample shows about 980,000 distinct CDR3 sequences, about 31% of them seen only once. Of note for this clonotype: Its antigen is unknown.

This clonotype was sampled from a boy younger than two who had a stem cell transplant for SCID, so the T cells may come from the graft donor. The chain carries TRBV12-3 or TRBV12-4 and TRBJ1-5; tentative D call: TRBD1 (6 bases). The sample in question was PBMCs, mostly from graft donor cells, obtained 360 days after TCRalphabeta/CD19-depleted stem cell transplant. CDR3 coding DNA: TGTGCCAGCAGTCAGGGGCTTAACCTACAGCATTTT. Amino acid sequence: CASSQGLNLQHF.